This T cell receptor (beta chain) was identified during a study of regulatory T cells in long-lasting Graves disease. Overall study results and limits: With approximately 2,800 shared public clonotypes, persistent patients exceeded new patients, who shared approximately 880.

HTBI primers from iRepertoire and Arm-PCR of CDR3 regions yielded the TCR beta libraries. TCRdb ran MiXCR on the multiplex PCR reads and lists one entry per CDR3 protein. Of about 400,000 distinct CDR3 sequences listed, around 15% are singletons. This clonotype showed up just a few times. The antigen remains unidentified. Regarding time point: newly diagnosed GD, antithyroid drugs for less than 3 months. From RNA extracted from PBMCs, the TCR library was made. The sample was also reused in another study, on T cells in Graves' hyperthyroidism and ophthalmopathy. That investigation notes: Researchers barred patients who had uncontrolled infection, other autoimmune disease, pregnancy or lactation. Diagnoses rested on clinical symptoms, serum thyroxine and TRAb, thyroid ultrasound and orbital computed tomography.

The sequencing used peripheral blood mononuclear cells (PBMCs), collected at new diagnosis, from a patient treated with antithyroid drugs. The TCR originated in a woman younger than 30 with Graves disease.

The CDR3, as DNA: TGTGCCAGCAGCGTAGACAGGGGGCGAACTGAAGCTTTCTTT. The encoded protein is CASSVDRGRTEAFF. This sequence joins TRBV9 and TRBJ1-1, with 9 bases lining up with TRBD1. Germline V lookup: CDR1 SGDLS, CDR2 YYNGEE. The CDR3 extends over 14 amino acids. The J segment lost 5 bases and the V segment lost 0 bases, leaving 2 bases of the junction unmatched.